This T cell receptor (beta chain) was sequenced during a study of blood T cell repertoires in COVID-19. Across the study: From the United States, Italy and Spain came samples of acute and convalescent COVID-19. T cells, B-cell-depleted T cells, or PBMCs supplied cDNA or gDNA.

Per the study methods: Amplification with reference gene primers provided the estimates of nucleated cell counts. The method was immunoSEQ multiplex PCR; TCRdb's version includes in-frame clones alone and lacks a portion of them. The DNA was the basis for D and trimming; V, J and clone size are from that table. The sample holds roughly 410,000 clones, 89% seen once. Per the germline V gene, CDR1 is LGHNA and CDR2 is YSLEER. V dropped 2 bases and J dropped 4; count of bases not matched to a gene: 14. The CDR3 length is 18 residues. Input material: peripheral blood. V and J are TRBV4-3 and TRBJ1-2; TRBD1 matches 9 bases. This TCR was recovered from a man aged 35 to 55 with acute or convalescent COVID-19. The CDR3 is CASSQSPGQGDRGYGYTF. The CDR3, as DNA: TGCGCCAGCAGCCAATCCCCGGGACAGGGAGATCGGGGCTATGGCTACACCTTC.